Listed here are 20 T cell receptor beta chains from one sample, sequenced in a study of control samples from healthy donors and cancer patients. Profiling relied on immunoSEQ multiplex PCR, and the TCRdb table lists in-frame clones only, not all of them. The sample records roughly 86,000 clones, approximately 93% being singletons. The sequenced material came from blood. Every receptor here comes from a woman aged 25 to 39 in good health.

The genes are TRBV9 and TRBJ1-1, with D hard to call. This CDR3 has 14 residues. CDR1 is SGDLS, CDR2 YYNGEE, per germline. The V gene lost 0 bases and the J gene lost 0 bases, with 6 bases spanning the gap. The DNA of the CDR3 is TGTGCCAGCAGCGTAGGGTCCTTGAACACTGAAGCTTTCTTT. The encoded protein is CASSVGSLNTEAFF.

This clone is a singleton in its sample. Written as DNA, the CDR3 is TGTGCCAGCAAAGAGGGTTTGTACACCGGGGAGCTGTTTTTT. This sequence encodes CASKEGLYTGELFF. The genes are TRBV7-9 and TRBJ2-2; weak D call: TRBD2 (5 bases). CDR1 SEHNR and CDR2 FQNEAQ come from the germline V gene (reference sequence). The CDR3 runs 14 residues. The germline V and J ends were trimmed by 7 bases and 3 bases, with 12 bases remaining between them.

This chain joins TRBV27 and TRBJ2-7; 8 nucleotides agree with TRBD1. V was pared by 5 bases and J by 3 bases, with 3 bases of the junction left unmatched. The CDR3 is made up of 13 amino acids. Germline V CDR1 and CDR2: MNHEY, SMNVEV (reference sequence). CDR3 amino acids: CASSGQGLYEQYF. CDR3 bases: TGTGCCAGCAGTGGACAGGGACTCTACGAGCAGTACTTC.

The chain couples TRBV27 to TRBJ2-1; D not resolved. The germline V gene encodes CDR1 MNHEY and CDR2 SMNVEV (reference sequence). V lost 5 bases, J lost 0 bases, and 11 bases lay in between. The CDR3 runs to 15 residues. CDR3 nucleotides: TGTGCCAGCAGTCCTCTAGTGCCCTCCTACAATGAGCAGTTCTTC. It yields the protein CASSPLVPSYNEQFF.

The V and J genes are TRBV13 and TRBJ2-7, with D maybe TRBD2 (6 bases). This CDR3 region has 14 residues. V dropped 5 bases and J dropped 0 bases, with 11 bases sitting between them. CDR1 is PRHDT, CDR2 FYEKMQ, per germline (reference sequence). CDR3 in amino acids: CASSTRAGSYEQYF. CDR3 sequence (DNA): TGTGCCAGCAGCACTCGAGCGGGCTCCTACGAGCAGTACTTC.

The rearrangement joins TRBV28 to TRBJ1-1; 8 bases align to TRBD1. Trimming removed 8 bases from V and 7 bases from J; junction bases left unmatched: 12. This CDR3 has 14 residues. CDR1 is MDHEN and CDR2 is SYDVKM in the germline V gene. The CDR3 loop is CASWSGQETGEAFF. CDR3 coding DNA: TGTGCCAGCTGGTCGGGACAGGAAACAGGTGAAGCTTTCTTT.

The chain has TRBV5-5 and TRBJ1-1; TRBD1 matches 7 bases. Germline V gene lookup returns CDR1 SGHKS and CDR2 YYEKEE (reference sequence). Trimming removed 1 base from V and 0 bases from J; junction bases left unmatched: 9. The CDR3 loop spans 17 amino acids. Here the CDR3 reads CASSLRDSVFLNTEAFF. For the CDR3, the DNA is TGTGCCAGCAGCTTGAGGGACAGCGTGTTCTTGAACACTGAAGCTTTCTTT.

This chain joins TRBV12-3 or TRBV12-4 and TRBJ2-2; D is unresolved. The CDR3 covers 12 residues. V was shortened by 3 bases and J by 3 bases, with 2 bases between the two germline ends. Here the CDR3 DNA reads TGTGCCAGCAGTTTTTACACCGGGGAGCTGTTTTTT. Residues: CASSFYTGELFF.

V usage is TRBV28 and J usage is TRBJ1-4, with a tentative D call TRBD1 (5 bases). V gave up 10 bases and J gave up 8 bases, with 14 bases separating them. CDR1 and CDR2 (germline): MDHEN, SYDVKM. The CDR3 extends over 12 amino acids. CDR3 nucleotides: TGTGCCACCAGGGACGAGGAGGAAAAACTGTTTTTT. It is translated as CATRDEEEKLFF.

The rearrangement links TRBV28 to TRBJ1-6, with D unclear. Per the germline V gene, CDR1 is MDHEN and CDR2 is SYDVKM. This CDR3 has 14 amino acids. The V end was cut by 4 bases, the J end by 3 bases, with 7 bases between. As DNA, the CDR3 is TGTGCCAGCAGTTGGGAGGTCTATAATTCACCCCTCCACTTT. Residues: CASSWEVYNSPLHF.

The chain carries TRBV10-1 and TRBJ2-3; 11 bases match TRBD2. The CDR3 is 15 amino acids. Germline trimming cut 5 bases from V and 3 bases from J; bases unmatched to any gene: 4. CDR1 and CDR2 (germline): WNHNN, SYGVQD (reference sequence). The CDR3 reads CASSKGLAETDTQYF. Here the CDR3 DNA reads TGCGCCAGCAGTAAGGGACTAGCGGAGACAGATACGCAGTATTTT.

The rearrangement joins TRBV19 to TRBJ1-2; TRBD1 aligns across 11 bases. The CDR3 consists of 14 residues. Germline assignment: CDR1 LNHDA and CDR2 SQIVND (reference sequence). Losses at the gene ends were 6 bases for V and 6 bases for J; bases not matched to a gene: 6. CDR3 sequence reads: CASSLDRGRNGYTF. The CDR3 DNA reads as TGTGCCAGTAGCCTGGACAGGGGGCGGAATGGCTACACCTTC.

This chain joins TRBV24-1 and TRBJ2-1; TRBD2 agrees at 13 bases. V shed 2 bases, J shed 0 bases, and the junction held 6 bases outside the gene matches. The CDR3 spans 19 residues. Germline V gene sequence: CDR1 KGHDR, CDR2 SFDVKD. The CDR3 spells CATSDSRTSGSSSYNEQFF. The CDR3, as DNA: TGTGCCACCAGTGATTCTAGGACTAGCGGGAGTAGCTCCTACAATGAGCAGTTCTTC.

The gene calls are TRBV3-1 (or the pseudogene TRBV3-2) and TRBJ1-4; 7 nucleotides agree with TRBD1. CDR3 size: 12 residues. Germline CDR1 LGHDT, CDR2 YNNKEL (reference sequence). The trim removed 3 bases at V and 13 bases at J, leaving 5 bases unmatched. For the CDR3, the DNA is TGTGCCAGCAGCCACGCCGACAGGGCACTGTTTTTT. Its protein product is CASSHADRALFF.

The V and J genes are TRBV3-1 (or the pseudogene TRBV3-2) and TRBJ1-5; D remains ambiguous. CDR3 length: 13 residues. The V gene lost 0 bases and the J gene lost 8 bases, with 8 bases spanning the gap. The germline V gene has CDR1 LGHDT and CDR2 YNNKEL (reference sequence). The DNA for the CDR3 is TGTGCCAGCAGCCAAGATTTACTCAAGCCCCAGCATTTT. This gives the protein CASSQDLLKPQHF.

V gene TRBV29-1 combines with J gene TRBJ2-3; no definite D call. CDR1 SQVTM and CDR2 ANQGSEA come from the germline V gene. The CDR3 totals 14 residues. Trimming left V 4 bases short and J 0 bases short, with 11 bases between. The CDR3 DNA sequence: TGCAGCGTTGGGGCCCGGTCAAGCACAGATACGCAGTATTTT. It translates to CSVGARSSTDTQYF.

CDR3 DNA sequence: TGTGCCACCAGTGATTTAGGACAGGGCCCCGAGAAGGAGACCCAGTACTTC. Translation gives CATSDLGQGPEKETQYF. The V gene is TRBV24-1, the J gene TRBJ2-5; 8 positions agree with TRBD1. CDR1 KGHDR and CDR2 SFDVKD come from the germline V gene. V lost 1 base to trimming and J lost 5 bases; unmatched junction nucleotides: 11. The CDR3 length is 17 residues.

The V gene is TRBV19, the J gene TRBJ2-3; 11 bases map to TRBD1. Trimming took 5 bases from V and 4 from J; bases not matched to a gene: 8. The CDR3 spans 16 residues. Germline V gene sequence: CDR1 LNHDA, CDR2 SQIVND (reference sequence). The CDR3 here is CASSVSGTGGADTQYF. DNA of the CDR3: TGTGCCAGTAGTGTTTCCGGGACAGGGGGGGCAGATACGCAGTATTTT.

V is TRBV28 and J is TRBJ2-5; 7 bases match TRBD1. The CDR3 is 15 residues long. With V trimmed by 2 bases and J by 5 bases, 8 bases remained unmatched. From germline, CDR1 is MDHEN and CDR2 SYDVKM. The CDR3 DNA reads TGTGCCAGCAGTTTACGACAGGGTAGTGAGGAGACCCAGTACTTC. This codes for CASSLRQGSEETQYF.

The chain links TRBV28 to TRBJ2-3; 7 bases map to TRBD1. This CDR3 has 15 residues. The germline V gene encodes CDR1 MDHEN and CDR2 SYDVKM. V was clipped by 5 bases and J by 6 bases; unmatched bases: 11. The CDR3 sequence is CASSLRDRHVDTQYF. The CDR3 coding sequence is TGTGCCAGCAGTCTCCGGGACAGACATGTGGATACGCAGTATTTT. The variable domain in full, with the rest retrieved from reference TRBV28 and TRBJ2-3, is DVKVTQSSRYLVKRTGEKVFLECVQDMDHENMFWYRQDPGLGLRLIYFSYDVKMKEKGDIPEGYSVSREKKERFSLILESASTNQTSMYLCASSLRDRHVDTQYFGPGTRLTVL.